This TCR beta chain comes out of a study of T cell responses to AZD1222 COVID-19 vaccine. Data came from immunoSEQ multiplex PCR; TCRdb stores just in-frame clones and leaves some out. The sample includes about 94,000 clones, around 90% of them seen just once. The CDR3 loop spans 14 amino acids. Per the germline V gene, CDR1 is SGHTA and CDR2 is FQGNSA. Trimming cost V 4 bases and J 4 bases, with 13 bases left between them. This sequence was found in an adult in good health. The source was peripheral blood, collected on day 0 of AZD1222 vaccination. The rearrangement joins TRBV7-2 to TRBJ1-2, with D possibly matching TRBD1 (5 bases). In nucleotides, the CDR3 is TGTGCCAGCAGCTCCAATGGGGCGACCTATGGCTACACCTTC. Translation gives CASSSNGATYGYTF.